This T cell receptor (beta chain) was identified in a study of PD-1 blockade in classical Hodgkin lymphoma. Assay used: immunoSEQ multiplex PCR; TCRdb lists only in-frame clones, some missing. The data hold approximately 21,000 clones, with about 86% observed a single time. This sample's time point: newly diagnosed, previously untreated cHL patient sample. The study isolated CD8+ T cells from thawed PBMCs by magnetic negative selection. The germline gives CDR1 SGHTA, CDR2 FQGNSA. The CDR3 loop spans 13 amino acids. Trimming removed 10 bases at V and 8 bases at J, with 20 bases between. Whole-study results and caveats: At baseline, newly diagnosed patients reportedly showed less TCR diversity than healthy donors. Nothing has yet pinned down what causes the repertoire differences, possibly disease activity or prior therapy.

On this clone itself: Its antigen is unknown.

This sequence was found in a human donor with classical Hodgkin lymphoma. V and J are TRBV7-2 and TRBJ2-5, with D perhaps matching TRBD2 (5 bases). Sequences were obtained from CD8+ T cells from blood. CDR3 coding DNA: TGTGCCACCACCGGGTCGGGATCTAGAACCCAGTACTTC. This encodes CATTGSGSRTQYF.